This entry lists 18 T cell receptor beta chains sequenced from one sample in a study of blood T cell repertoires in COVID-19. TCRdb's table, derived via immunoSEQ multiplex PCR, lists solely in-frame clones and lacks some. The sample includes some 270,000 clones, 84% of them seen just once. Sequencing was performed on peripheral blood. These receptors all stem from a woman in her thirties or forties who had recovered from COVID-19.

A few counts support this clone. The rearrangement uses TRBV5-1 and TRBJ2-2; 10 bases are a match to TRBD2. The germline V gene encodes CDR1 SGHRS and CDR2 YFSETQ. The V segment lost 2 bases and the J segment 0 bases; nucleotides outside the gene matches: 7. The CDR3 extends over 18 amino acids. The CDR3 region has the DNA TGCGCCAGCAGCTTTAGGCTAGCGGGGGCCTCGAACACCGGGGAGCTGTTTTTT. Its protein is CASSFRLAGASNTGELFF. Looking up the rest from reference TRBV5-1 and TRBJ2-2 gives the full variable domain: KAGVTQTPRYLIKTRGQQVTLSCSPISGHRSVSWYQQTPGQGLQFLFEYFSETQRNKGNFPGRFSGRQFSNSRSEMNVSTLELGDSALYLCASSFRLAGASNTGELFFGEGSRLTVL.

This chain connects TRBV15 to TRBJ1-1; no reliable D call. Germline V gene data show CDR1 as LNHNV and CDR2 as YYDKDF (reference sequence). This CDR3 has 18 amino acids. Trimming cost V 1 base and J 4 bases, with 22 bases left between them. CDR3 sequence: CATSRGDGRWIGVTEAFF. CDR3 nucleotides: TGTGCCACCAGCAGAGGTGACGGGCGGTGGATCGGGGTCACTGAAGCTTTCTTT.

The chain is built from TRBV9 and TRBJ1-5; D is ambiguous. The CDR3 extends over 14 amino acids. V lost 0 bases and J lost 5, with 9 bases in between. Germline V gene lookup returns CDR1 SGDLS and CDR2 YYNGEE. DNA for the CDR3: TGTGCCAGCAGCGTAGCTCCCCGGGATCAGCCCCAGCATTTT. Residues: CASSVAPRDQPQHF.

The J gene is TRBJ2-5, the V gene TRBV2, with 10 bases identical to TRBD1. V trimming: 7 bases; J trimming: 3 bases; junction bases outside the gene matches: 11. The length of the CDR3 is 16 residues. Germline CDR1 is SNHLY and CDR2 is FYNNEI. CDR3 nucleotide sequence: TGTGCCAGCACCACGGGCTGGGACAGGGGTAAAGAGACCCAGTACTTC. Protein: CASTTGWDRGKETQYF.

V gene TRBV15 combines with J gene TRBJ2-3; maybe TRBD1 (5 bases). Germline loops: CDR1 LNHNV, CDR2 YYDKDF (reference sequence). Trimming left V 0 bases short and J 4 bases short, with 14 bases between. The CDR3 runs 16 residues. CDR3 sequence (DNA): TGTGCCACCAGCAGAGATCGGGCAGGGATGGCAGATACGCAGTATTTT. Translated: CATSRDRAGMADTQYF.

This clone was counted once. The chain uses TRBV6-5 and TRBJ1-1; a possible D gene is TRBD1 (5 bases). This CDR3 has 14 amino acids. Germline CDR1 is MNHEY and CDR2 is SVGAGI. Trimming stripped 6 bases from V and 4 bases from J, with 15 bases between. The CDR3 here is CASRTFAGRTEAFF. The CDR3 coding sequence is TGTGCCAGCAGAACTTTTGCGGGGCGCACTGAAGCTTTCTTT.

This chain connects TRBV6-6 to TRBJ1-5, with D uncertain. Trimming pared 2 bases from V and 3 bases from J, leaving 11 bases between. The CDR3 loop spans 15 amino acids. CDR1 is MNHNY and CDR2 is SVGAGI in the germline V gene (reference sequence). CDR3 in DNA: TGTGCCAGCAGTTACCTCGGTAAAGTCAATCAGCCCCAGCATTTT. Encoded protein: CASSYLGKVNQPQHF.

The chain combines TRBV2 with TRBJ1-2; D call uncertain. This CDR3 has 15 residues. V shed 6 bases and J shed 4 bases, with 18 bases lying between them. Looked up from germline, CDR1 is SNHLY and CDR2 is FYNNEI. This CDR3 reads CASRASLEAGYGYTF. In DNA, the CDR3 is TGTGCCAGCAGGGCCAGTCTCGAAGCGGGCTATGGCTACACCTTC. The full variable domain, completed using reference TRBV2 and TRBJ1-2, is EPEVTQTPSHQVTQMGQEVILRCVPISNHLYFYWYRQILGQKVEFLVSFYNNEISEKSEIFDDQFSVERPDGSNFTLKIRSTKLEDSAMYFCASRASLEAGYGYTFGSGTRLTVV.

This chain connects TRBV11-3 to TRBJ2-2; no definite D call. Deletions cut 4 bases from V and 4 bases from J, with 16 bases between. Per germline, CDR1 SGHNT and CDR2 YENEEA. The CDR3 consists of 16 residues. The CDR3 loop is CASSSSVVSSTGELFF. CDR3 DNA sequence: TGTGCCAGCAGCTCTAGTGTGGTTTCGAGCACCGGGGAGCTGTTTTTT. Full variable domain (remainder filled in from reference TRBV11-3 and TRBJ2-2): EAGVVQSPRYKIIEKKQPVAFWCNPISGHNTLYWYLQNLGQGPELLIRYENEEAVDDSQLPKDRFSAERLKGVDSTLKIQPAELGDSAVYLCASSSSVVSSTGELFFGEGSRLTVL.

This sequence joins TRBV5-1 and TRBJ2-3; 14 bases map to TRBD2. Germline values: CDR1 SGHRS, CDR2 YFSETQ. J gave up 0 bases and V 4 bases, and 7 bases lay outside the gene matches. This CDR3 comprises 18 residues. The CDR3 DNA sequence: TGCGCCAGCAGCCTCGGGACTAGCGGGGGACCTAGCACAGATACGCAGTATTTT. This sequence encodes CASSLGTSGGPSTDTQYF.

The chain links TRBV28 to TRBJ1-2, with TRBD1 matching 8 bases. Germline-derived CDR1 and CDR2 are MDHEN and SYDVKM. Trimming cost V 3 bases and J 5 bases; bases outside gene matches: 2. There are 13 residues in the CDR3. In nucleotides, the CDR3 is TGTGCCAGCAGTTTGCAGGGGGCGTATGGCTACACCTTC. It is translated as CASSLQGAYGYTF.

This chain connects TRBV7-2 to TRBJ2-1, with D perhaps TRBD1 (5 bases). CDR1 is SGHTA and CDR2 is FQGNSA in the germline V gene. The CDR3 runs 15 residues. V shed 0 bases and J shed 4 bases, with 10 bases lying between them. In DNA form, the CDR3 reads TGTGCCAGCAGCTTAGCCAGCGACAGTTACAATGAGCAGTTCTTC. Translated: CASSLASDSYNEQFF. The full variable domain, rest sourced from reference TRBV7-2 and TRBJ2-1, is GAGVSQSPSNKVTEKGKDVELRCDPISGHTALYWYRQSLGQGLEFLIYFQGNSAPDKSGLPSDRFSAERTGGSVSTLTIQRTQQEDSAVYLCASSLASDSYNEQFFGPGTRLTVL.

The chain carries TRBV7-9 and TRBJ2-7; a weak D match, TRBD2 (5 bases). Trimming took off 4 bases at V and 6 bases at J, with 19 bases between the two ends. The CDR3 sequence is 15 residues long. The germline V gene has CDR1 SEHNR and CDR2 FQNEAQ (reference sequence). As DNA, the CDR3 is TGTGCCAGCAGCTCCCAAGGAGGAACGTCGATCGAGCAGTACTTC. It translates to CASSSQGGTSIEQYF.

This clone appeared a few times. The rearrangement uses TRBV15 and TRBJ1-1; the D is unclear. V was shortened by 5 bases and J by 0 bases, with 7 bases between the two germline ends. The CDR3 totals 13 residues. Germline values: CDR1 LNHNV, CDR2 YYDKDF (reference sequence). DNA for the CDR3: TGTGCCACCAGCGCACTAATGAACACTGAAGCTTTCTTT. Its translation: CATSALMNTEAFF.

This chain connects TRBV10-3 to TRBJ2-7; perhaps TRBD1 as D (6 bases). CDR3 length: 15 amino acids. The germline gives CDR1 ENHRY, CDR2 SYGVKD. V lost 3 bases to trimming and J lost 0 bases, with 12 bases between them. CDR3 bases: TGTGCCATCAGTGACTGGGACATGTTCTCCTACGAGCAGTACTTC. It translates to CAISDWDMFSYEQYF.

The gene calls are TRBV2 and TRBJ1-5, with no clear D. The germline gives CDR1 SNHLY, CDR2 FYNNEI. CDR3 size: 12 residues. The V end was cut by 5 bases, the J end by 4 bases, with 6 bases between. CDR3 in amino acids: CASSLGNQPQHF. The CDR3 DNA reads TGTGCCAGCAGTCTAGGAAATCAGCCCCAGCATTTT.

The chain employs TRBV6-5 and TRBJ1-2; D ambiguous. CDR3 length: 15 residues. The germline V gene has CDR1 MNHEY and CDR2 SVGAGI. V was cut by 5 bases and J by 6 bases, with 19 bases left in between. The CDR3 coding sequence is TGTGCCAGCAGTCCCTCCGCGGGCAGCCTTGATGGCTACACCTTC. It translates to CASSPSAGSLDGYTF.

The chain has TRBV6-5 and TRBJ2-1; tentatively, D is TRBD1 (6 bases). V lost 5 bases, J lost 3 bases, and 8 bases lay in between. This CDR3 comprises 13 residues. Looked up from germline, CDR1 is MNHEY and CDR2 is SVGAGI. The DNA of the CDR3 is TGTGCCAGCAGTCCAGGGGTCTACAATGAGCAGTTCTTC. Translated, it gives CASSPGVYNEQFF.